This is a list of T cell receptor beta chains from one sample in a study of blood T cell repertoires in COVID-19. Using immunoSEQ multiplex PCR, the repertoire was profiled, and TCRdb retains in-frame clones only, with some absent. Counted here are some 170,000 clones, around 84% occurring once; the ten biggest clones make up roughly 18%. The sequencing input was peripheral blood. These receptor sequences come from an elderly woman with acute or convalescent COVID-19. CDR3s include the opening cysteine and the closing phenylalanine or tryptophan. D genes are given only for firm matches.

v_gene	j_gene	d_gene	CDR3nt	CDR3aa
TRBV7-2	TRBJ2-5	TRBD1	TGTGCCAGCAGCAGACAGGGGGCAAGGGAGACCCAGTACTTC	CASSRQGARETQYF
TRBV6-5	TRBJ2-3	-	TGTGCCAGCAGTTCCGGCGGGATAAGGGATACGCAGTATTTT	CASSSGGIRDTQYF
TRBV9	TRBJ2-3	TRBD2	TGTGCCAGCAGCGTAAAAGCCCGACTAGCGGTTGGGATGGATACAGATACGCAGTATTTT	CASSVKARLAVGMDTDTQYF
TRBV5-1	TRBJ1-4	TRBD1	TGCGCCAGCAGGGCGACAGGGGCGGAGGAAAAACTGTTTTTT	CASRATGAEEKLFF
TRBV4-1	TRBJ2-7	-	TGCGCCAGCAGCCAAGCTGGGGGGGGGACATTCTCCTACGAGCAGTACTTC	CASSQAGGGTFSYEQYF
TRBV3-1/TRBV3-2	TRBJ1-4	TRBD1	TGTGCCAGCAGCCAAACGTCAGGGGGCCCCAATGAAAAACTGTTTTTT	CASSQTSGGPNEKLFF
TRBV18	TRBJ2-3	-	TGTGCCAGCTCGTCAAGACAGGTTCCAACAGATACGCAGTATTTT	CASSSRQVPTDTQYF
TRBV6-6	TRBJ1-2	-	TGTGCCAGCAGTGCCGACAGGTCGGGCTACACCTTC	CASSADRSGYTF
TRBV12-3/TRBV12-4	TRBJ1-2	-	TGTGCCAGCAGTTTAGACAGCCGCTATGGCTACACCTTC	CASSLDSRYGYTF
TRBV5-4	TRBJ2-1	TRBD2	TGTGCCAGCAGCCCGGGGACTAGCGGGATGTACAATGAGCAGTTCTTC	CASSPGTSGMYNEQFF
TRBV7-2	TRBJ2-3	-	TGTGCCAGCAGCTTAGTTGCGGGGCTAAGCACAGATACGCAGTATTTT	CASSLVAGLSTDTQYF
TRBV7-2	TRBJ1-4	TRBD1	TGTGCCAGCAGCTCTCCTACAGGGGGCGGTGAAAAACTGTTTTTT	CASSSPTGGGEKLFF
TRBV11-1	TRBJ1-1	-	TGTGCCAGCAGCCCCCGGACAGCGAACACTGAAGCTTTCTTT	CASSPRTANTEAFF
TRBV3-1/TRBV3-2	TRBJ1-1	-	TGTGCCAGCAGCAACAGGGATCGTGGCACTGAAGCTTTCTTT	CASSNRDRGTEAFF
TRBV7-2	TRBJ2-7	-	TGTGCCAGCAGCCCCCAGGAACGGATGTTCTACGAGCAGTACTTC	CASSPQERMFYEQYF
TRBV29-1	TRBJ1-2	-	TGCAGCGCCGAGGAGGGAACCTATGGCTACACCTTC	CSAEEGTYGYTF
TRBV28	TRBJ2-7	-	TGTGCCAGCAGTTTTTTAGTCCCCAACGAGCAGTACTTC	CASSFLVPNEQYF
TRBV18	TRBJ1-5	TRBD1	TGTGCCAGCTCACCGGACAGGGGGCGATGGCGCAATCAGCCCCAGCATTTT	CASSPDRGRWRNQPQHF
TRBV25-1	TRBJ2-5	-	TGTGCCAGCAGTCAAAACAGGGACCAAGAGACCCAGTACTTC	CASSQNRDQETQYF
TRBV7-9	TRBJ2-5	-	TGTGCCAGCAGCTTTAGCGAGGTAGAGACCCAGTACTTC	CASSFSEVETQYF
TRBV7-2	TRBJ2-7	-	TGTGCCAGCAGCTTAGCTGGGACTTCCACCACCTACGAGCAGTACTTC	CASSLAGTSTTYEQYF
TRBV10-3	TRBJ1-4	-	TGTGCCTCCGGAGGCGGGAAAGGGGAACTGTTTTTT	CASGGGKGELFF
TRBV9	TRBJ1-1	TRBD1	TGTGCCAGCAGCGGACCCTCAGGGGGCCTCAGCACTGAAGCTTTCTTT	CASSGPSGGLSTEAFF
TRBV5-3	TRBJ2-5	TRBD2	TGTGCCAGAAGCGTCAGTCTGGGAGCGGGGGATACCCAAGAGACCCAGTACTTC	CARSVSLGAGDTQETQYF
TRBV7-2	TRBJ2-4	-	TGTGCCAGCAGCTTAGCAGGAGGGAACATTCAGTACTTC	CASSLAGGNIQYF
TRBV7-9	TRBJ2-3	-	TGTGCCAGCAGCTTAGATCCGGCACAGGATACGCAGTATTTT	CASSLDPAQDTQYF
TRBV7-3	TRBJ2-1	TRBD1	TGTGCCAGCAGCCCCGACAGGGAAACCTACAATGAGCAGTTCTTC	CASSPDRETYNEQFF
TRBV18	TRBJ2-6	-	TGTGCCAGCTCACCATTTGGGGCATCTGGGGCCAACGTCCTGACTTTC	CASSPFGASGANVLTF
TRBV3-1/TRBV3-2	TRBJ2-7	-	TGTGCCAGCAGCCTCGGTAACTACGAGCAGTACTTC	CASSLGNYEQYF
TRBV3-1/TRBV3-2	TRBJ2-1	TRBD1	TGTGCCAGCAGCCTGGACAGGAAGCAGTTCTTC	CASSLDRKQFF
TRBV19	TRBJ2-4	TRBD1	TGTGCCAGTAGTACCCGGACAGGACCCTTCCCCAACATTCAGTACTTC	CASSTRTGPFPNIQYF
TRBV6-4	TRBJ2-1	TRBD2	TGTGCCAGCAGTGGGCGGGCGAGCGGGAGGAGCTCCTACAATGAGCAGTTCTTC	CASSGRASGRSSYNEQFF
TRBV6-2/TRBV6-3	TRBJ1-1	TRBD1	TGTGCCAGCAGTTGGGGACAGGGGGCGACTGAAGCTTTCTTT	CASSWGQGATEAFF
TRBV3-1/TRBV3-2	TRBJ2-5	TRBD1	TGTGCCAGCAGCCATAGGGGGCGCGGGGAGACCCAGTACTTC	CASSHRGRGETQYF